Sequencing of this TCR beta chain was carried out in a study of OX40 agonist ivuxolimab in advanced cancers. V lost 1 base, J lost 6 bases, and 7 bases stayed unmatched. This CDR3 contains 14 residues. Germline V gene sequence: CDR1 SGDLS, CDR2 YYNGEE. The method was immunoSEQ multiplex PCR; TCRdb's version includes in-frame clones alone and lacks a portion of them. The repertoire holds over 30,000 clones, with approximately 80% as singletons. The V and J genes are TRBV9 and TRBJ2-7, with 7 bases identical to TRBD2. The sequenced sample was CD4+ or CD8+ T cells sorted from blood, obtained in a trial of the OX40 agonist ivuxolimab. This clonotype was obtained from an adult with an advanced solid tumor such as melanoma, head and neck, liver or kidney cancer. CDR3: CASSVSGGSAEQYF. The CDR3 DNA reads TGTGCCAGCAGCGTAAGTGGCGGGAGTGCCGAGCAGTACTTC.